This T cell receptor (beta chain) was found in a study of blood T cell repertoires in COVID-19. Germline V lookup: CDR1 SGHKS, CDR2 YYEKEE (reference sequence). Trimming left V 0 bases short and J 11 bases short, with 18 bases between. The CDR3 is 15 residues long. Clones were read by immunoSEQ multiplex PCR, and TCRdb kept only the in-frame ones, dropping some. Of about 140,000 clones listed, around 84% were seen once; the top ten hold roughly 5.4%. The chain has TRBV5-5 and TRBJ1-5; perhaps TRBD1 as D (5 bases). The source of this sequence is a human donor in a cohort sampled during active COVID-19. The sequenced material came from peripheral blood. Here the CDR3 reads CASSLESFSGAAQHF. The DNA of the CDR3 is TGTGCCAGCAGCTTGGAGTCCTTTTCTGGGGCAGCCCAGCATTTT.